Below are 10 T cell receptor beta chains sequenced from a single sample in a study of T cells in Graves' hyperthyroidism and ophthalmopathy. What was amplified from RNA transcripts were TCR beta CDR3 regions. The HTBI set primed first-round TCR CDR3 RT-PCR. TCRdb re-derived calls from the multiplex PCR reads in MiXCR, one entry per CDR3 protein. This sample yields 800,000 or so distinct CDR3 sequences, of which about 38% are seen a single time; 7.5% to 9.5% belongs to the top ten. What was sequenced was blood. These receptors all come from a young man with Graves' hyperthyroidism.

The table lists this clonotype with many counts. The chain recombines TRBV12-3 or TRBV12-4 with TRBJ1-6, with D maybe TRBD1 (5 bases). This CDR3 comprises 15 residues. Deletions cut 6 bases from V and 6 bases from J, with 15 bases between. Here the CDR3 reads CASRGAVGTNSPLHF. In DNA, the CDR3 is TGTGCCAGCAGGGGTGCTGTCGGGACTAATTCACCCCTCCACTTT.

The chain carries TRBV20-1 and TRBJ1-6; 11 positions agree with TRBD1. The junction had 3 bases not matched to a gene; V was cut back by 2 bases and J by 0 bases. The germline CDR1 and CDR2 sequences are DFQATT and SNEGSKA (reference sequence). The CDR3 runs to 17 residues. CDR3 sequence: CSARLGQGDSYNSPLHF. CDR3 nucleotide sequence: TGCAGTGCTAGACTGGGACAGGGGGACTCCTATAATTCACCCCTCCACTTT.

J is TRBJ1-6 and V is TRBV12-3 or TRBV12-4; D is unresolved. The CDR3 is 15 amino acids. Trimming removed 7 bases from V and 2 bases from J, with 12 bases in between. This CDR3 is CASKLTKPYNSPLHF. The CDR3 region has the DNA TGTGCCAGCAAGTTGACGAAGCCCTATAATTCACCCCTCCACTTT.

The CDR3 sequence: CASSYSKGTVSPLHF. CDR3 nucleotide sequence: TGTGCCAGCAGTTACTCGAAGGGGACCGTTTCACCCCTCCACTTT. V gene TRBV6-5 combines with J gene TRBJ1-6; D is possibly TRBD1 (5 bases). The CDR3 consists of 15 residues. Looked up from germline, CDR1 is MNHEY and CDR2 is SVGAGI. V gave up 0 bases and J gave up 9 bases, with 12 bases separating them.

This clonotype showed up many times. CDR3 sequence reads: CASSDQGADTEAFF. CDR3 coding DNA: TGTGCCAGCAGTGATCAGGGGGCAGACACTGAAGCTTTCTTT. V usage is TRBV2 and J usage is TRBJ1-1; TRBD1 matches 8 bases. The germline V gene has CDR1 SNHLY and CDR2 FYNNEI. Unmatched junction bases numbered 3, after V lost 3 bases and J lost 3 bases. The CDR3 contains 14 residues.

In this sample, this clonotype turned up a few times. V is TRBV20-1 and J is TRBJ1-2, with D tentatively TRBD1 (5 bases). Germline V CDR1 and CDR2: DFQATT, SNEGSKA (reference sequence). This CDR3 comprises 16 residues. Trimming took 8 bases from V and 0 from J, leaving 22 bases between them. CDR3 loop: CSSPGGIEYPNYGYTF. In DNA, the CDR3 is TGCAGTTCCCCCGGGGGGATTGAATACCCTAACTATGGCTACACCTTC.

Regarding this clonotype: A much larger clone lies one base from this, so it may be a read error. The chain carries TRBV29-1 and TRBJ2-7; unclear D gene. This CDR3 region has 14 residues. V was shortened by 4 bases and J by 3 bases, with 16 bases between the two germline ends. The V gene's germline CDR1 is SQVTM and CDR2 ANQGSEA. CDR3 loop: CSVAEFTQHYEQYF. As DNA, the CDR3 is TGCAGCGTTGCCGAGTTCACCCAACACTACGAGCAGTACTTC.

This clonotype showed up many times. The chain is built from TRBV12-3 or TRBV12-4 and TRBJ1-6, with D tentatively TRBD1 (6 bases). V was clipped by 3 bases and J by 5 bases, with 14 bases between them. The CDR3 spans 16 residues. For the CDR3, the DNA is TGTGCCAGCAGTTTCGGTCAGGGGCTGGATAATTCACCCCTCCACTTT. Protein product: CASSFGQGLDNSPLHF.

In its sample, this clonotype was seen many times. V gene TRBV25-1 combines with J gene TRBJ2-7, with 7 bases aligning to TRBD1. With 6 bases clipped from V and 6 bases from J, the junction kept 11 bases outside the gene matches. The CDR3 is 14 residues long. The germline CDR1 and CDR2 sequences are MGHDK and SYGVNS. CDR3: CASSSPGAGGEQYF. The CDR3 nucleotides read TGTGCCAGCAGCTCCCCCGGGGCAGGGGGCGAGCAGTACTTC.

This clonotype was seen more than once but under ten times. The chain has TRBV25-1 and TRBJ1-5, with D unclear. The CDR3 sequence is 13 residues long. The germline CDR1 and CDR2 sequences are MGHDK and SYGVNS. Trimming stripped 8 bases from V and 0 bases from J, with 8 bases between. CDR3 DNA: TGTGCCAGCGCGGCGAATAGCAATCAGCCCCAGCATTTT. Amino acid sequence: CASAANSNQPQHF.